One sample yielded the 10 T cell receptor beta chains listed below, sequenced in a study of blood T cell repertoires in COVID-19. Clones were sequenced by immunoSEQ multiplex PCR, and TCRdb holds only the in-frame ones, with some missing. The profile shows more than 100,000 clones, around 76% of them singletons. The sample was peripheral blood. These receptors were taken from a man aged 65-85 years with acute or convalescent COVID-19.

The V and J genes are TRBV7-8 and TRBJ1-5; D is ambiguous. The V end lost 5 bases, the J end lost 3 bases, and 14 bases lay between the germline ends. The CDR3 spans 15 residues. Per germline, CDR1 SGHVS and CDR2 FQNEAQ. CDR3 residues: CASSRAPFSNQPQHF. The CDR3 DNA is TGTGCCAGCAGCCGAGCCCCGTTCTCCAATCAGCCCCAGCATTTT.

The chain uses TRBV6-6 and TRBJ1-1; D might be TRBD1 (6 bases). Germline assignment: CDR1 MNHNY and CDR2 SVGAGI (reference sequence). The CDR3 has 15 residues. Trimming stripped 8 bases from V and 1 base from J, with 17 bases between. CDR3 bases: TGTGCCAGCGGCAAACCGAGGGGGGGGAACACTGAAGCTTTCTTT. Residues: CASGKPRGGNTEAFF.

The CDR3 spells CSASLFQETQYF. CDR3 coding DNA: TGCAGTGCTAGTCTATTCCAAGAGACCCAGTACTTC. This chain uses TRBV20-1 with TRBJ2-5; no clear D gene. Trimming left V 3 bases short and J 1 base short, with 6 bases between. CDR1 DFQATT and CDR2 SNEGSKA come from the germline V gene (reference sequence). The CDR3 consists of 12 residues.

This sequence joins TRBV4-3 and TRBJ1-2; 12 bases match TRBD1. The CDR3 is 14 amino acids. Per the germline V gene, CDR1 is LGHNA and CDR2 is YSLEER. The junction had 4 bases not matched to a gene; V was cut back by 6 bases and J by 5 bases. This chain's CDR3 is CASRQGQGAYGYTF. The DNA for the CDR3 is TGCGCCAGCAGACAGGGACAGGGGGCTTATGGCTACACCTTC.

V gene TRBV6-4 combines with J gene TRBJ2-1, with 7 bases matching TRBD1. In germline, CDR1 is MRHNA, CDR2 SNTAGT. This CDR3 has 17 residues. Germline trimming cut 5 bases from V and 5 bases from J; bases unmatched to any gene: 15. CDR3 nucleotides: TGTGCCAGCAGTTCTCTTGCCTCCAAGACAGGGCACAATGAGCAGTTCTTC. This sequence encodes CASSSLASKTGHNEQFF.

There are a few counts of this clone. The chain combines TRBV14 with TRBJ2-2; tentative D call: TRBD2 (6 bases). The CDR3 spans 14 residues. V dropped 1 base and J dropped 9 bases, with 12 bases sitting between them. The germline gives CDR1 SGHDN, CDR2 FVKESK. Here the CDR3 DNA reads TGTGCCAGCAGCCAAGGAAGGAGGGGCCGGGAGCTGTTTTTT. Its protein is CASSQGRRGRELFF.

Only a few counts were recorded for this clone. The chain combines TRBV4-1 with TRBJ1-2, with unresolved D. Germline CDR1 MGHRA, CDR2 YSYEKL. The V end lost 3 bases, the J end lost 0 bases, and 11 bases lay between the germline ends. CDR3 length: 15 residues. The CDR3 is CASSQPQRANYGYTF. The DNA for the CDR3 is TGCGCCAGCAGCCAGCCACAGAGAGCTAACTATGGCTACACCTTC.

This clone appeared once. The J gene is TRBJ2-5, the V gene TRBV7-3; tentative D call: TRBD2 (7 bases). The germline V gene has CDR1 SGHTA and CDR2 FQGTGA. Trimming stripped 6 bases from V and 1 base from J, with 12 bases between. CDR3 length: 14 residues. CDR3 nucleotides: TGTGCCAGCAGTAGGAGGGGGGGCCAAGAGACCCAGTACTTC. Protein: CASSRRGGQETQYF.

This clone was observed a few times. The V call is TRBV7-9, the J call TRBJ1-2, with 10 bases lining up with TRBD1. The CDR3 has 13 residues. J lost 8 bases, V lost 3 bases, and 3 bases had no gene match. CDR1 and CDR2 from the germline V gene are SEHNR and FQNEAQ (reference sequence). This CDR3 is CASSFGTGDGYTF. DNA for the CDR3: TGTGCCAGCAGCTTTGGGACAGGGGACGGCTACACCTTC. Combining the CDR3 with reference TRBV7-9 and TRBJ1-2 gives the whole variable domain DTGVSQNPRHKITKRGQNVTFRCDPISEHNRLYWYRQTLGQGPEFLTYFQNEAQLEKSRLLSDRFSAERPKGSFSTLEIQRTEQGDSAMYLCASSFGTGDGYTFGSGTRLTVV.

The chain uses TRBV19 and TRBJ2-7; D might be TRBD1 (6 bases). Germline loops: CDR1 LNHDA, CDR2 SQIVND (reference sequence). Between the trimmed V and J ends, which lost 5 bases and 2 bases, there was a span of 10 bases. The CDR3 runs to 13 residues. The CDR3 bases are TGTGCCAGTAGTGCAGGGGCTACCTACGAGCAGTACTTC. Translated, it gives CASSAGATYEQYF. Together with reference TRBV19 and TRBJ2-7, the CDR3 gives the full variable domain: DGGITQSPKYLFRKEGQNVTLSCEQNLNHDAMYWYRQDPGQGLRLIYYSQIVNDFQKGDIAEGYSVSREKKESFPLTVTSAQKNPTAFYLCASSAGATYEQYFGPGTRLTVT.